This T cell receptor (beta chain) was identified in a study of HIV-infected children after antiretroviral therapy interruption. The wider study: Samples from the continuous-treatment group were taken at weeks 0, 48 and 150.

The table lists this clonotype with many counts. This CDR3 contains 15 residues. Germline V gene lookup returns CDR1 SGHRS and CDR2 YFSETQ. Between the trimmed V and J ends, which lost 0 bases and 3 bases, there was a span of 13 bases. A 3' RACE protocol on RNA, with unique molecular identifiers, produced the TCR library. In TCRdb, the 3' RACE reads were re-called with MiXCR into one record per CDR3 protein. Of fewer than 100,000 distinct CDR3 sequences listed, approximately 6.9% are singletons. As to treatment: PENTA 11 planned treatment interruption arm or continuous ART arm. This specimen consisted of CD45RA+ CD4+ T cells from PBMCs, pooled from several time points, obtained from a donor given antiretroviral therapy, either interrupted or continuous. Documented subset: naive CD4+ CD45RA+ CD45RO- T cells. This receptor was obtained from a pool of human donors with HIV. The chain employs TRBV5-1 and TRBJ2-7; D gene uncertain. CDR3 DNA: TGCGCCAGCAGCTTGGCTGGGGAACTGAACTACGAGCAGTACTTC. This translates into CASSLAGELNYEQYF.